Presented here are 10 T cell receptor beta chains from one specimen sequenced in a study of hypomethylating agent response in myelodysplastic syndrome. Assay: immunoSEQ multiplex PCR; the TCRdb copy retains only in-frame clones and omits some. The sample includes 5,500 to 8,500 clones, more than 75% of them seen just once. The sample here was bone marrow, taken before or after starting hypomethylating agent treatment for myelodysplastic syndrome (not recorded which). Every receptor here comes from a human donor with myelodysplastic syndrome.

This chain joins TRBV14 and TRBJ1-2; D unresolved. The germline V gene encodes CDR1 SGHDN and CDR2 FVKESK. V was trimmed by 1 base and J by 4 bases, leaving 7 bases between them. The CDR3 contains 13 residues. The CDR3 region has the DNA TGTGCCAGCAGCCAAGGGTCCTTCTATGGCTACACCTTC. Protein sequence: CASSQGSFYGYTF. Variable domain in full (rest from reference TRBV14 and TRBJ1-2): EAGVTQFPSHSVIEKGQTVTLRCDPISGHDNLYWYRRVMGKEIKFLLHFVKESKQDESGMPNNRFLAERTGGTYSTLKVQPAELEDSGVYFCASSQGSFYGYTFGSGTRLTVV.

This clone was counted a few times. The rearrangement links TRBV9 to TRBJ1-4, with D unresolved. The germline gives CDR1 SGDLS, CDR2 YYNGEE. Trimming took off 4 bases at V and 1 base at J, with 17 bases between the two ends. The CDR3 sequence is 17 residues long. The chain's CDR3 is CASSTSDGYETNEKLFF. The CDR3 nucleotides are TGTGCCAGCAGCACAAGCGACGGGTATGAAACTAATGAAAAACTGTTTTTT.

This chain uses TRBV10-3 with TRBJ1-4, with a tentative D call TRBD1 (5 bases). V dropped 3 bases and J dropped 8 bases, with 10 bases sitting between them. Germline V gene data show CDR1 as ENHRY and CDR2 as SYGVKD. This CDR3 has 13 residues. Here the CDR3 reads CAISDRAAEKLFF. CDR3 DNA: TGTGCCATCAGTGACAGGGCGGCAGAAAAACTGTTTTTT.

V and J are TRBV18 and TRBJ1-5; D unclear. CDR1 is KGHSH and CDR2 is LQKENI in the germline V gene. Trimming pared 2 bases from V and 6 bases from J, leaving 8 bases between. The CDR3 consists of 13 residues. The CDR3 coding sequence is TGTGCCAGCTCACCAGGCCCCGGTCAGCCCCAGCATTTT. Translating it yields CASSPGPGQPQHF.

In DNA, the CDR3 is TGTGCCAGATCGGGACAGGACCCCTCCTACGAGCAGTACGTC. Translation: CARSGQDPSYEQYV. The chain uses TRBV19 and TRBJ2-7; TRBD1 matches 8 bases. The CDR3 has 14 residues. After removal of 9 bases from V and 0 bases from J, the junction contained 7 bases not matched to a gene. CDR1 LNHDA and CDR2 SQIVND come from the germline V gene (reference sequence).

In nucleotides, the CDR3 is TGTGCCAGCAGTTACTCGACCGGGGGAAACACCATATATTTT. This sequence encodes CASSYSTGGNTIYF. The chain uses TRBV6-5 and TRBJ1-3; no reliable D call. Germline values: CDR1 MNHEY, CDR2 SVGAGI. V lost 0 bases and J lost 4, with 7 bases in between. This CDR3 spans 14 amino acids.

This chain links TRBV10-3 with TRBJ1-1, with D possibly matching TRBD1 (6 bases). Germline V gene lookup returns CDR1 ENHRY and CDR2 SYGVKD. V was cut by 0 bases and J by 1 base, with 12 bases left in between. CDR3 length equals 16 residues. This chain's CDR3 is CAISESRGRANTEAFF. Here the CDR3 DNA reads TGTGCCATCAGTGAGTCGAGGGGGAGGGCGAACACTGAAGCTTTCTTT.

This chain connects TRBV28 to TRBJ1-6; 7 nucleotides align to TRBD1. V dropped 5 bases and J dropped 7; count of bases not matched to a gene: 8. CDR1 is MDHEN and CDR2 is SYDVKM in the germline V gene. This CDR3 region has 15 residues. CDR3 DNA sequence: TGTGCCAGCAGTCCCCGACAGGGTGACAATTCACCCCTCCACTTT. Translation gives CASSPRQGDNSPLHF.

The count of this clone is one. The DNA of the CDR3 is TGTGCCAGCAGTGAAGTAGGGGCTAGCAATCAGCCCCAGCATTTT. Its protein product is CASSEVGASNQPQHF. V usage is TRBV6-1 and J usage is TRBJ1-5; the D gene is possibly TRBD1 (5 bases). Germline V gene lookup returns CDR1 MNHNS and CDR2 SASEGT. Trimming removed 1 base from V and 0 bases from J, with 7 bases in between. This CDR3 has 15 amino acids.

This sequence joins TRBV7-8 and TRBJ2-5; D is uncertain. Germline V CDR1 and CDR2: SGHVS, FQNEAQ. The CDR3 length is 14 residues. The ends were cut back, 2 bases at V and 4 bases at J, with 11 bases in the middle. The CDR3 is CASSLMVTGETQYF. The CDR3 DNA follows: TGTGCCAGCAGCTTAATGGTGACTGGAGAGACCCAGTACTTC.